Shown below are 14 T cell receptor beta chains from a single sample sequenced in a study of T cell responses to AZD1222 COVID-19 vaccine. This table comes from immunoSEQ multiplex PCR, and its TCRdb copy is limited to in-frame clones, with some not included. The sample yields under 200,000 clones, almost 90% seen once. Material: peripheral blood, obtained on day 0 of AZD1222 vaccination. The receptors were gathered from an adult in good health.

The chain recombines TRBV7-3 with TRBJ2-1; 12 bases are a match to TRBD2. Losses at the gene ends were 4 bases for V and 7 bases for J; bases not matched to a gene: 8. The CDR3 contains 16 residues. Germline CDR1 and CDR2: SGHTA and FQGTGA. The CDR3 region has the DNA TGTGCCAGCAGCTCTAGCGGGGGGGCCCTGTGGAATGAGCAGTTCTTC. Protein: CASSSSGGALWNEQFF.

This chain connects TRBV5-1 to TRBJ2-2; D perhaps matches TRBD2 (6 bases). Per the germline V gene, CDR1 is SGHRS and CDR2 is YFSETQ. The CDR3 spans 14 residues. V was shortened by 4 bases and J by 6 bases, with 13 bases between the two germline ends. The DNA of the CDR3 is TGCGCCAGCAGCACCGATCTAGCGTCCGGGGAGCTGTTTTTT. Encoded protein: CASSTDLASGELFF.

Comment on this clone: The sample carries other DNA sequences with the same CDR3. J is TRBJ1-5 and V is TRBV28; D remains ambiguous. This CDR3 comprises 12 residues. The V end lost 6 bases, the J end lost 6 bases, and 9 bases lay between the germline ends. Germline lookup yields CDR1 MDHEN and CDR2 SYDVKM. In DNA, the CDR3 is TGTGCCAGCAGCTCCGGTAGTCAGCCCCAGCATTTT. This codes for CASSSGSQPQHF.

The chain links TRBV5-4 to TRBJ2-5; perhaps TRBD1 as D (6 bases). The CDR3 spans 16 residues. Trimming pared 0 bases from V and 3 bases from J, leaving 15 bases between. From germline, CDR1 is SGHNT and CDR2 YYREEE (reference sequence). CDR3 sequence reads: CASSLGTGMAKETQYF. CDR3 in DNA: TGTGCCAGCAGCTTGGGAACAGGGATGGCGAAAGAGACCCAGTACTTC.

Only one count was recorded for this clone. Other DNA sequences within the sample encode an identical CDR3. V is TRBV28 and J is TRBJ2-5; D tentatively fits TRBD1 or TRBD2 (5 bases each). The CDR3 extends over 13 amino acids. CDR1 is MDHEN and CDR2 is SYDVKM in the germline V gene. V lost 2 bases and J lost 1, with 5 bases in between. CDR3 nucleotide sequence: TGTGCCAGCAGTTTAGGGGGCCAAGAGACCCAGTACTTC. Translating it yields CASSLGGQETQYF.

J is TRBJ2-3 and V is TRBV18; weak D call: TRBD2 (6 bases). The CDR3 extends over 16 amino acids. Germline V gene sequence: CDR1 KGHSH, CDR2 LQKENI. V was trimmed by 5 bases and J by 4 bases, leaving 19 bases between them. The CDR3 sequence: CASSERRRLAPDTQYF. CDR3 bases: TGTGCCAGCTCAGAGCGCCGCCGGCTAGCGCCAGATACGCAGTATTTT.

The chain recombines TRBV28 with TRBJ1-2; D remains unclear. The V end lost 4 bases, the J end lost 3 bases, and 6 bases lay between the germline ends. CDR1 is MDHEN and CDR2 is SYDVKM in the germline V gene. This CDR3 has 12 residues. The CDR3 protein is CASSSHDYGYTF. The CDR3 coding sequence is TGTGCCAGCAGTTCCCACGACTATGGCTACACCTTC.

J is TRBJ2-7 and V is TRBV28; D not resolved. V gave up 4 bases and J gave up 2 bases, with 3 bases separating them. The CDR3 is made up of 11 amino acids. The germline V gene encodes CDR1 MDHEN and CDR2 SYDVKM. CDR3 amino acids: CASSCPYEQYF. CDR3 nucleotide sequence: TGTGCCAGCAGTTGCCCCTACGAGCAGTACTTC.

This chain joins TRBV7-9 and TRBJ1-3, with TRBD1 identical over 7 bases. With 7 bases clipped from V and 0 bases from J, the junction kept 9 bases outside the gene matches. Germline loops: CDR1 SEHNR, CDR2 FQNEAQ (reference sequence). The CDR3 extends over 16 amino acids. CDR3 nucleotides: TGTGCCAGCATCGATGGACAGGCGATCTCTGGAAACACCATATATTTT. It encodes CASIDGQAISGNTIYF. Drawing the rest from reference TRBV7-9 and TRBJ1-3, the complete variable domain is DTGVSQNPRHKITKRGQNVTFRCDPISEHNRLYWYRQTLGQGPEFLTYFQNEAQLEKSRLLSDRFSAERPKGSFSTLEIQRTEQGDSAMYLCASIDGQAISGNTIYFGEGSWLTVV.

The chain joins TRBV3-1 (or the pseudogene TRBV3-2) to TRBJ2-2, with D perhaps TRBD1 (6 bases). Trimming shortened V by 7 bases and J by 5 bases, and 20 bases separated the two germline ends. The germline V gene has CDR1 LGHDT and CDR2 YNNKEL (reference sequence). This CDR3 is 16 amino acids long. CDR3 DNA: TGTGCCAGCATCCTACAACTGGCAGGGGTAACCGGGGAGCTGTTTTTT. Amino acid sequence: CASILQLAGVTGELFF.

This clone was seen only once. The rearrangement joins TRBV2 to TRBJ1-1; no clear D gene. CDR3 length: 11 residues. Per germline, CDR1 SNHLY and CDR2 FYNNEI. V was shortened by 4 bases and J by 6 bases, with 6 bases between the two germline ends. This CDR3 reads CASSVGAEAFF. The DNA for the CDR3 is TGTGCCAGCAGTGTTGGGGCTGAAGCTTTCTTT.

This chain uses TRBV25-1 with TRBJ2-7; 10 nucleotides match TRBD2. The length of the CDR3 is 14 residues. Germline V gene lookup returns CDR1 MGHDK and CDR2 SYGVNS. After removal of 8 bases from V and 6 bases from J, the junction contained 10 bases not matched to a gene. CDR3 residues: CASGIAGGRSEQYF. For the CDR3, the DNA is TGTGCCAGCGGTATAGCGGGAGGAAGAAGCGAGCAGTACTTC.

The CDR3 bases are TGCAGCGTTGAAGTACGGAACTATGGCTACACCTTC. Its protein is CSVEVRNYGYTF. V and J are TRBV29-1 and TRBJ1-2; D uncertain. CDR3 length: 12 residues. Trimming shortened V by 1 base and J by 2 bases, and 5 bases separated the two germline ends. Germline CDR1 and CDR2: SQVTM and ANQGSEA.

The chain has TRBV28 and TRBJ2-3; D not resolved. The V end was cut by 1 base, the J end by 6 bases, with 11 bases between. The CDR3 sequence is 14 residues long. CDR1 is MDHEN, CDR2 SYDVKM, per germline. CDR3 in amino acids: CASSLSPGLDTQYF. As DNA, the CDR3 is TGTGCCAGCAGTTTATCGCCGGGTCTGGATACGCAGTATTTT.